Below, one T cell receptor beta chain is given with its context. The antigen remains undetermined. The data were produced by immunoSEQ multiplex PCR, yet TCRdb's version contains in-frame clones alone and is incomplete. This sample yields over 45,000 clones, of which around nine tenths are seen a single time; roughly 1.2% belongs to the top ten. The donors belonged to the roughly 120-subject validation cohort, separate from the 666-subject first cohort. The data originate from a study of cytomegalovirus exposure and HLA in healthy donors. Study-wide results and limits: Among the CMV-associated chains, a few were confirmed in vitro as specific for CMV antigens.

The source material was PBMCs. The TCR sequence derives from a man between 18 and 35 years old in good health and CMV-seronegative.

CDR3 residues: CASSVEDIGGEQYF. In DNA, the CDR3 is TGCGCCAGCAGCGTGGAAGACATTGGTGGCGAGCAGTACTTC. V gene TRBV5-1 combines with J gene TRBJ2-7; the D is unclear. Germline V CDR1 and CDR2: SGHRS, YFSETQ. CDR3 length: 14 residues. With 4 bases removed from V and 6 bases from J, the gap between germline ends came to 17 bases.